The rows below give T cell receptor beta chains drawn from one sample of a study of cytomegalovirus exposure and HLA in healthy donors. Measured with immunoSEQ multiplex PCR; TCRdb has only the in-frame clones, and not every one. The sample holds around 100,000 clones, approximately 66% seen once. Sequenced: PBMCs. The origin of the receptors is a woman in her forties or fifties in good health and CMV-seronegative. Each CDR3 is given with its conserved first and last residue. The order of the fields is V gene, clone size, D gene, J gene, CDR3 DNA, CDR3 protein. D genes are given only for firm matches. Expanded clones get a size class; other rows say once, few or many, or leave the size out.

TRBV5-1	NA	NA	TRBJ2-7	TGCGCCAGCAGCTTGGACGGCGGGGAGTCCTACGAGCAGTACTTC	CASSLDGGESYEQYF
TRBV28	NA	NA	TRBJ1-5	TGTGCCTCCTACAGGGTTTATAGCAATCAGCCCCAGCATTTT	CASYRVYSNQPQHF
TRBV7-2	NA	TRBD2	TRBJ2-7	TGTGCCAGCAGCCCGGGTTCGGGGGGCTACGAGCAGTACTTC	CASSPGSGGYEQYF
TRBV15	NA	TRBD1	TRBJ2-7	TGTGCCACCAGCAGACGTTGGACAGGGGATTCCTACGAGCAGTACTTC	CATSRRWTGDSYEQYF
TRBV6-6	NA	NA	TRBJ1-1	TGTGCCAGCATCACACGGAGTGGGAACACTGAAGCTTTCTTT	CASITRSGNTEAFF
TRBV7-2	NA	TRBD1	TRBJ2-1	TGTGCCAGCAGCTCATCAGAAGACAGGGGAATTCTGGGTGAGCAGTTCTTC	CASSSSEDRGILGEQFF
TRBV11-2	NA	TRBD2	TRBJ2-5	TGTGCCAGCAGCTTAGTTCTGGCTACGGCGGGAGAAGAGACCCAGTACTTC	CASSLVLATAGEETQYF
TRBV28	few	NA	TRBJ2-2	TGTGCCAGCAGTTTAGCCCCTACGGGGGAGCTGTTTTTT	CASSLAPTGELFF
TRBV29-1	few	NA	TRBJ1-4	TGCAGCGTTGACGAGGGTTACTTCTCAACTAATGAAAAACTGTTTTTT	CSVDEGYFSTNEKLFF
TRBV19	NA	NA	TRBJ2-1	TGTGCCAGTAGTATAGATGGTAACAGTGAGCAGTTCTTC	CASSIDGNSEQFF
TRBV29-1	NA	NA	TRBJ2-3	TGCAGCGTTGATTCAGGGGAAGATACGCAGTATTTT	CSVDSGEDTQYF
TRBV14	NA	NA	TRBJ1-6	TGTGCCAGCAGCCGTCCGGGGATTGATTCACCCCTCCACTTT	CASSRPGIDSPLHF
TRBV27	NA	NA	TRBJ1-2	TGTGCCACCTCTCAGGTTGACGGCTATGGCTACACCTTC	CATSQVDGYGYTF
TRBV6-4	NA	TRBD2	TRBJ2-1	TGTGCCAGCAGTACTAGCGGGAGGATCGGTGAGCAGTTCTTC	CASSTSGRIGEQFF
TRBV6-6	few	NA	TRBJ2-3	TGTGCCAGCACCGAGTTTCTCACAGATACGCAGTATTTT	CASTEFLTDTQYF
TRBV7-9	NA	NA	TRBJ1-3	TGTGCCAGCAGCTTAGATACAGTCTCTGGAAACACCATATATTTT	CASSLDTVSGNTIYF
TRBV29-1	NA	NA	TRBJ1-1	TGCAGCGTTGAAGCCAGGGGTCATGAAGCTTTCTTT	CSVEARGHEAFF
TRBV7-3	NA	TRBD2	TRBJ2-7	TGTGCCAGCAGCCCCGGGCTTAGCGGGAGCGCCTACGAGCAGTACTTC	CASSPGLSGSAYEQYF
TRBV5-1	NA	NA	TRBJ2-3	TGCGCCAGCAGCTTGGGCAGTGATTCAGATACGCAGTATTTT	CASSLGSDSDTQYF
TRBV5-1	NA	NA	TRBJ2-5	TGCGCCAGCAGCTTGGGGGACATCGGGGAGACCCAGTACTTC	CASSLGDIGETQYF
TRBV11-1	NA	TRBD2	TRBJ2-7	TGTGCCAGCAGCGCTAGCATGGGGGGGACCGAGCAGTACTTC	CASSASMGGTEQYF